This TCR beta chain originates from a study of blood T cell repertoires in COVID-19. Background on the study: The United States, Italy and Spain provided the acute and convalescent COVID-19 samples. Sources were T cells, B-cell-depleted T cells, or PBMCs; the material itself was cDNA or gDNA.

Individuals aged 18 to 89 years were recruited from about two dozen US areas. Participants had their cohort set by participant-reported clinical history. The method was immunoSEQ multiplex PCR; TCRdb's version includes in-frame clones alone and lacks a portion of them. The data hold around 400,000 clones, with over 75% observed a single time. The V gene's germline CDR1 is SNHLY and CDR2 FYNNEI. The J segment lost 5 bases and the V segment lost 5 bases, leaving 13 bases of the junction unmatched. CDR3 length: 17 amino acids. The source is a woman aged 18-29 years who had been exposed to COVID-19. The specimen sequenced was PBMCs or T cells enriched from blood (not recorded which). The rearrangement links TRBV2 to TRBJ2-4; 9 positions agree with TRBD1. CDR3 DNA: TGTGCCAGCAGTTTTGGCACAGGGGGCGGACTCCAAAACATTCAGTACTTC. This gives the protein CASSFGTGGGLQNIQYF.